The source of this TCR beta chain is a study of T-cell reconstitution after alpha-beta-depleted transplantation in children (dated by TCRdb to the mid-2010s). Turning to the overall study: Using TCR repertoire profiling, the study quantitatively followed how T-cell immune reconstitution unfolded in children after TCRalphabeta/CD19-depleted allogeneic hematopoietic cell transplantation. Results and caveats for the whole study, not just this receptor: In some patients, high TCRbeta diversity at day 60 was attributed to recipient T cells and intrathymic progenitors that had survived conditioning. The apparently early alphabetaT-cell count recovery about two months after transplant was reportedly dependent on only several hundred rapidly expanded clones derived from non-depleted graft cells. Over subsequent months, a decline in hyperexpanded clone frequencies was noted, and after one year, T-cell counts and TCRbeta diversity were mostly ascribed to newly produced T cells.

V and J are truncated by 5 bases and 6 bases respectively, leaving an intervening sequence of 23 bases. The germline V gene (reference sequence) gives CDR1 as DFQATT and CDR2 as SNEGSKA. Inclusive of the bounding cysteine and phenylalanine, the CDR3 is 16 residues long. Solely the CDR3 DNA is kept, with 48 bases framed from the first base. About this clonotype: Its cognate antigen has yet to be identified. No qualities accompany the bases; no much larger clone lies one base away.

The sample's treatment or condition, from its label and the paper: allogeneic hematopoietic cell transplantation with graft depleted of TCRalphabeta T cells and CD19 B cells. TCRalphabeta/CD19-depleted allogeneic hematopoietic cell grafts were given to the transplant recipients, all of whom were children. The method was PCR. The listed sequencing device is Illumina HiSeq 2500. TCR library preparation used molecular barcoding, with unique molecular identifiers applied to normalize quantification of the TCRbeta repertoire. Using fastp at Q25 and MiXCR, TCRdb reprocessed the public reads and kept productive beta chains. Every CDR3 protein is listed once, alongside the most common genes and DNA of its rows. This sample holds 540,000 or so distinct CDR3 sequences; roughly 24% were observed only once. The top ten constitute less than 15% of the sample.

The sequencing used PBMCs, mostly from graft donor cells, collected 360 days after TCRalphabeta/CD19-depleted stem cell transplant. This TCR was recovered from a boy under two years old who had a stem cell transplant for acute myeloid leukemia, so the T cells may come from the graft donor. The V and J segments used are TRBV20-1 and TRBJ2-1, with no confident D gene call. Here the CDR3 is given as CSACKRWQVVSNEQFF. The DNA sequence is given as TGCAGTGCTTGCAAAAGGTGGCAGGTGGTTTCCAATGAGCAGTTCTTC.